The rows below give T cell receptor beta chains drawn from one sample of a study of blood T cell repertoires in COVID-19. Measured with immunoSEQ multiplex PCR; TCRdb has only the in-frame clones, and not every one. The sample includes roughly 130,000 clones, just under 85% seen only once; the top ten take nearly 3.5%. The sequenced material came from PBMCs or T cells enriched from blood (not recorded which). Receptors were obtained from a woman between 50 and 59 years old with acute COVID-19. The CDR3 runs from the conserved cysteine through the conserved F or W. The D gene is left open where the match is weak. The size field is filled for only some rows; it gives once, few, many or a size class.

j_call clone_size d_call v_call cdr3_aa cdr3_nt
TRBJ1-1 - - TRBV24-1 CATRGGGGTEAFF TGTGCCACCAGGGGTGGGGGGGGCACTGAAGCTTTCTTT
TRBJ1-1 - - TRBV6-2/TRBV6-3 CASSFQDTEAFF TGTGCCAGCAGTTTTCAGGACACTGAAGCTTTCTTT
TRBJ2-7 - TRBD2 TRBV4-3 CASSQGALAGVRLRPYEQYF TGCGCCAGCAGCCAAGGGGCACTAGCGGGAGTACGGTTGAGGCCCTACGAGCAGTACTTC
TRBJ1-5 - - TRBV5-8 CASSLGIGALSNQPQHF TGTGCCAGCAGCTTGGGTATAGGGGCATTGAGCAATCAGCCCCAGCATTTT
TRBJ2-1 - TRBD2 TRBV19 CASSELAGIPINSYNEQFF TGTGCCAGTAGTGAACTAGCGGGGATTCCTATAAACTCCTACAATGAGCAGTTCTTC
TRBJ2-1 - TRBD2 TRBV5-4 CASSLEAGGYNEQFF TGTGCCAGCAGCTTGGAAGCGGGAGGTTACAATGAGCAGTTCTTC
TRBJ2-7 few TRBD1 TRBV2 CASKFGQGFTYEQYF TGTGCCAGCAAGTTCGGACAGGGATTTACCTACGAGCAGTACTTC
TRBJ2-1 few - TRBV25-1 CASYKVMLAIEQFF TGTGCCAGCTATAAAGTGATGCTAGCGATTGAGCAGTTCTTC
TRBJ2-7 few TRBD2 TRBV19 CASSIDGGGSYEQYF TGTGCCAGTAGTATAGATGGGGGGGGAAGCTACGAGCAGTACTTC
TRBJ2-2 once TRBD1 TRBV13 CASSLIKLWGQGGTVGTGELFF TGTGCCAGCAGCTTAATTAAGCTTTGGGGACAGGGGGGAACCGTGGGCACCGGGGAGCTGTTTTTT
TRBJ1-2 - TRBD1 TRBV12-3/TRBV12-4 CASSGDRHYGYTF TGTGCCAGCAGTGGGGACAGACATTATGGCTACACCTTC
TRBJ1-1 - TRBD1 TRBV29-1 CSIRTGAGWSGAFF TGCAGCATTCGGACAGGGGCCGGCTGGTCTGGTGCTTTCTTT
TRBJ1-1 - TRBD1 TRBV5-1 CASSPGTAFLGTEAFF TGCGCCAGCAGCCCCGGGACAGCCTTTTTAGGCACTGAAGCTTTCTTT
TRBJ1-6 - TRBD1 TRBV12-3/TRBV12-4 CASSGTDSPLHF TGTGCCAGCAGCGGGACAGATTCACCCCTCCACTTT
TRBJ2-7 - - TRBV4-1 CASSQLQGIHEQYF TGCGCCAGCAGCCAATTACAGGGTATCCACGAGCAGTACTTC
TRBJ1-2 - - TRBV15 CATRPSGAGYGYTF TGTGCCACCAGACCTTCAGGGGCGGGCTATGGCTACACCTTC
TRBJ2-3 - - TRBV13 CASSLHRSRTDTQYF TGTGCCAGCAGCCTTCACAGGTCCCGCACAGATACGCAGTATTTT
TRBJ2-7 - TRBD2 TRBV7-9 CASSLSWRETGEQYF TGTGCCAGCAGCTTATCCTGGCGGGAGACGGGCGAGCAGTACTTC
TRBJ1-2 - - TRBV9 CASSPGGYGYTF TGTGCCAGCAGCCCAGGAGGCTATGGCTACACCTTC
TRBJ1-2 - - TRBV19 CPLRGCYGYTF TGTCCGCTGAGGGGGTGCTATGGCTACACCTTC
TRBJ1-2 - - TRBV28 CASSLQGFAYGYTF TGTGCCAGCAGTTTACAGGGGTTTGCCTATGGCTACACCTTC
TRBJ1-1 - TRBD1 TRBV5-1 CASSAGTGGGNTEAFF TGCGCCAGCAGCGCCGGGACAGGGGGAGGTAACACTGAAGCTTTCTTT
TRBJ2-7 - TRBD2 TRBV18 CASSPAGGSYEQYF TGTGCCAGCTCCCCCGCGGGGGGCTCCTACGAGCAGTACTTC
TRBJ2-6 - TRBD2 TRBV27 CASSLGDSQRFSGSFGGANVLTF TGTGCCAGCAGTTTGGGGGACAGCCAGCGGTTTAGCGGGAGTTTTGGTGGGGCCAACGTCCTGACTTTC
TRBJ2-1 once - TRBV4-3 CASSRLAEAYNEQFF TGCGCCAGCAGCCGTTTAGCGGAGGCCTACAATGAGCAGTTCTTC
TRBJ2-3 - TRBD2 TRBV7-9 CASSQLSGRTRTDTQYF TGTGCCAGCAGCCAACTCAGCGGGAGGACCCGCACAGATACGCAGTATTTT
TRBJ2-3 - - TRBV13 CASSPWASDTQYF TGTGCCAGCAGCCCTTGGGCCTCAGATACGCAGTATTTT
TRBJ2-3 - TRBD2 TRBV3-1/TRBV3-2 CASSQVGRGRDDTQYF TGTGCCAGCAGCCAAGTTGGTCGCGGGAGGGATGATACGCAGTATTTT
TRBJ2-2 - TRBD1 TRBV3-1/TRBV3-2 CASRLDRANTGELFF TGTGCCAGCAGGTTAGACAGGGCAAACACCGGGGAGCTGTTTTTT
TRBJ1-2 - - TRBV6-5 CASSYSYRDGGNTF TGTGCCAGCAGTTACTCATACCGGGACGGAGGGAACACCTTC
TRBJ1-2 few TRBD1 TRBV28 CASIKQQGGGYTF TGTGCCAGCATCAAACAACAGGGGGGCGGCTACACCTTC
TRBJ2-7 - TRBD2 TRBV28 CASSSPGAGAAEQYF TGTGCCAGCAGTTCCCCGGGCGCGGGAGCTGCCGAGCAGTACTTC
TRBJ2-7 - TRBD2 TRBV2 CASTLADSYEQYF TGTGCCAGCACACTAGCGGACTCCTACGAGCAGTACTTC
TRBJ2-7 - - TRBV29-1 CSVRPGDYEQYF TGCAGCGTTCGACCGGGAGACTACGAGCAGTACTTC
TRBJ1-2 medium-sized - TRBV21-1 CASSKSSGTGVVGGYTF TGTGCCAGCAGCAAATCATCCGGGACAGGGGTGGTAGGTGGCTACACCTTC
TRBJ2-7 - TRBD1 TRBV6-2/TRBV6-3 CASSYTDRGLYEQYF TGTGCCAGCAGTTACACGGACAGGGGGCTGTACGAGCAGTACTTC
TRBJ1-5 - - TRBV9 CASSVNPDSNQPQHF TGTGCCAGCAGCGTCAACCCAGATAGCAATCAGCCCCAGCATTTT
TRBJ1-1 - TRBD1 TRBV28 CASSLHAGTVNTEAFF TGTGCCAGCAGTTTACATGCGGGGACAGTTAACACTGAAGCTTTCTTT
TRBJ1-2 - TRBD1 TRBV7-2 CASSLARGQGNYGYTF TGTGCCAGCAGCTTAGCCAGGGGACAGGGGAACTATGGCTACACCTTC
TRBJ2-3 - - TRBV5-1 CASKEVVGTDTQYF TGCGCCAGCAAAGAGGTAGTAGGCACAGATACGCAGTATTTT
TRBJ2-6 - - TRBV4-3 CASSPRWGEELSSGANVLTF TGCGCCAGCAGCCCCCGCTGGGGCGAGGAATTGTCCTCTGGGGCCAACGTCCTGACTTTC
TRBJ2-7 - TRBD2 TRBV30 CAWGSARGNEQYF TGTGCCTGGGGATCCGCGCGGGGGAACGAGCAGTACTTC
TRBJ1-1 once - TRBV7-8 CASSFLAQNTEAFF TGTGCCAGCAGCTTTTTGGCCCAGAACACTGAAGCTTTCTTT
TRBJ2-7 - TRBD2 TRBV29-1 CSVTSGDYEQYF TGCAGCGTGACTAGCGGCGACTACGAGCAGTACTTC
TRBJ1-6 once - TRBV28 CASSLSTANSPLHF TGTGCCAGCAGTTTATCGACAGCAAATTCACCCCTCCACTTT